The 19 T cell receptor beta chains presented below share a single source sample, sequenced in a study of cytomegalovirus exposure and HLA in healthy donors. The primer mix had 60 Vbeta and 13 Jbeta primers. Here immunoSEQ multiplex PCR was the method, and the copy in TCRdb shows in-frame clones only, minus some. The table lists some 80,000 clones, 78% of them singletons. Sequenced input: PBMCs. The receptors originated from a man in his forties in good health and CMV-seronegative.

The V and J genes are TRBV10-3 and TRBJ2-2, with 12 bases that match TRBD1. V was clipped by 6 bases and J by 7 bases; unmatched bases: 3. The CDR3 has 14 amino acids. CDR1 and CDR2 (germline): ENHRY, SYGVKD. In DNA, the CDR3 is TGTGCCATCAGGGGACAGGGGGCAAGCGGGGAGCTGTTTTTT. As protein: CAIRGQGASGELFF.

The chain has TRBV11-2 and TRBJ2-4, with TRBD1 as a possible D gene (8 bases). CDR3 length: 18 residues. CDR1 is SGHAT, CDR2 FQNNGV, per germline. V was clipped by 6 bases and J by 0 bases, with 21 bases between them. The CDR3 nucleotides are TGTGCCAGCAGAGTAGACAGGGGAGGGACCCTAGCCAAAAACATTCAGTACTTC. Translating gives CASRVDRGGTLAKNIQYF.

The V and J genes are TRBV18 and TRBJ1-5; tentative D call: TRBD1 (6 bases). Germline lookup yields CDR1 KGHSH and CDR2 LQKENI. V lost 5 bases to trimming and J lost 7 bases, with 15 bases between them. This CDR3 has 14 residues. The CDR3 DNA reads TGTGCCAGCTCAGAACAGGGAGTACAACAGCCCCAGCATTTT. This encodes CASSEQGVQQPQHF.

This clone was detected a few times. The chain links TRBV28 to TRBJ1-2, with 12 bases that match TRBD1. The germline V gene has CDR1 MDHEN and CDR2 SYDVKM. The CDR3 has 14 amino acids. With 6 bases clipped from V and 8 bases from J, the junction kept 7 bases outside the gene matches. The CDR3 nucleotides read TGTGCCAGCAGCCTGGGACAGGGGGCAGGAGGCTACACCTTC. This encodes CASSLGQGAGGYTF.

This clone was detected once. The chain joins TRBV27 to TRBJ2-5; 7 bases agree with TRBD1. Germline V gene data show CDR1 as MNHEY and CDR2 as SMNVEV (reference sequence). CDR3 length: 15 residues. The trim removed 1 base at V and 2 bases at J, leaving 4 bases unmatched. The CDR3 sequence: CASSLYWDRQETQYF. The CDR3 nucleotides are TGTGCCAGCAGTTTATATTGGGACAGACAAGAGACCCAGTACTTC.

CDR3 sequence: CASSSPGTQSYEQYF. DNA of the CDR3: TGTGCCAGCTCCTCTCCGGGGACACAGTCCTACGAGCAGTACTTC. This rearrangement joins TRBV28 to TRBJ2-7, with D possibly TRBD1 on 6 matching bases. CDR3 size: 15 residues. Trimming removed 8 bases from V and 1 base from J, with 18 bases in between. From germline, CDR1 is MDHEN and CDR2 SYDVKM.

The chain joins TRBV9 to TRBJ1-1, with D hard to call. V was pared by 3 bases and J by 6 bases, with 21 bases between. This CDR3 has 16 amino acids. In germline, CDR1 is SGDLS, CDR2 YYNGEE. CDR3 amino acids: CASSALVGDELSEAFF. As DNA, the CDR3 is TGTGCCAGCAGCGCCCTGGTGGGCGACGAGCTCTCTGAAGCTTTCTTT.

CDR3 nucleotide sequence: TGTGCCAGCAGCTTAGGGACAGGAACCCCCGAGCAGTACTTC. Residues: CASSLGTGTPEQYF. The V call is TRBV7-8, the J call TRBJ2-7, with 7 bases fitting TRBD1. The V gene end was trimmed by 1 base and the J gene end by 6 bases; junction bases not matched to a gene: 6. The germline V gene has CDR1 SGHVS and CDR2 FQNEAQ. The CDR3 is 14 amino acids.

The J gene is TRBJ2-2, the V gene TRBV18, with TRBD1 matching over 7 bases. The CDR3 is made up of 16 amino acids. J gave up 3 bases and V 8 bases, and 12 bases lay outside the gene matches. Germline V CDR1 and CDR2: KGHSH, LQKENI. CDR3 in amino acids: CASPGSRTGDTGELFF. The CDR3 region has the DNA TGTGCCAGCCCCGGGTCCCGGACAGGCGACACCGGGGAGCTGTTTTTT. The full variable domain, in which reference TRBV18 and TRBJ2-2 provide the parts outside the CDR3, is NAGVMQNPRHLVRRRGQEARLRCSPMKGHSHVYWYRQLPEEGLKFMVYLQKENIIDESGMPKERFSAEFPKEGPSILRIQQVVRGDSAAYFCASPGSRTGDTGELFFGEGSRLTVL.

To note about this clone: Germline and junction disagree at one end, which may indicate a read error. The CDR3 nucleotides are TGTGCCAGCAGCGAAGACACCGTGACCCGGGACAGGGGGCGGGCAGCCAGTCAGTACTTC. Translated, it gives CASSEDTVTRDRGRAASQYF. The chain combines TRBV4-2 with TRBJ2-4, with TRBD1 identical over 12 bases. Germline CDR1 LGHNA, CDR2 YNFKEQ. This CDR3 has 20 residues.

This rearrangement joins TRBV6-1 to TRBJ1-2; a weak D match, TRBD1 (6 bases). V gave up 1 base and J gave up 4 bases, with 7 bases separating them. The CDR3 runs 13 residues. CDR1 MNHNS and CDR2 SASEGT come from the germline V gene. The CDR3 spells CASSEGTAYGYTF. The CDR3 DNA reads TGTGCCAGCAGTGAAGGGACAGCCTATGGCTACACCTTC.

This chain uses TRBV18 with TRBJ1-1, with a possible D match to TRBD1 (5 bases). From germline, CDR1 is KGHSH and CDR2 LQKENI. V was trimmed by 1 base and J by 3 bases, leaving 15 bases between them. This CDR3 has 16 residues. The CDR3 DNA reads TGTGCCAGCTCACCACAGGGGTGGGGTCGAGACACTGAAGCTTTCTTT. It translates to CASSPQGWGRDTEAFF. The whole variable domain, filled in from reference TRBV18 and TRBJ1-1, reads NAGVMQNPRHLVRRRGQEARLRCSPMKGHSHVYWYRQLPEEGLKFMVYLQKENIIDESGMPKERFSAEFPKEGPSILRIQQVVRGDSAAYFCASSPQGWGRDTEAFFGQGTRLTVV.

This clone was detected a few times. V and J are TRBV9 and TRBJ2-7; maybe TRBD1 (7 bases). The CDR3 is 17 residues long. CDR1 is SGDLS and CDR2 is YYNGEE in the germline V gene. With 0 bases removed from V and 3 bases from J, the gap between germline ends came to 19 bases. The CDR3 region is CASSVGGQTGVSYEQYF. In DNA, the CDR3 is TGTGCCAGCAGCGTAGGGGGACAGACGGGAGTAAGCTACGAGCAGTACTTC.

This clone is a singleton in its sample. The rearrangement links TRBV6-5 to TRBJ2-7; D might be TRBD1 (7 bases). The CDR3 consists of 14 residues. Germline V gene sequence: CDR1 MNHEY, CDR2 SVGAGI. Trimming stripped 6 bases from V and 1 base from J, with 13 bases between. This CDR3 reads CASSRQGGSYEQYF. Here the CDR3 DNA reads TGTGCCAGCAGCCGCCAGGGGGGATCCTACGAGCAGTACTTC.

This rearrangement joins TRBV14 to TRBJ2-3, with TRBD1 matching over 7 bases. The germline V gene has CDR1 SGHDN and CDR2 FVKESK. The CDR3 loop spans 17 amino acids. The junction had 12 bases not matched to a gene; V was cut back by 2 bases and J by 4 bases. CDR3 amino acids: CASSQYRGLQRPDTQYF. As DNA, the CDR3 is TGTGCCAGCAGCCAATATAGGGGGCTACAAAGACCAGATACGCAGTATTTT.

The count of this clone is one. The V and J genes are TRBV5-1 and TRBJ1-3; D unresolved. V dropped 4 bases and J dropped 0 bases, with 11 bases sitting between them. CDR1 SGHRS and CDR2 YFSETQ come from the germline V gene. The CDR3 covers 15 residues. For the CDR3, the DNA is TGCGCCAGCAGCACAGACCCCGGCTCTGGAAACACCATATATTTT. Its translation: CASSTDPGSGNTIYF.

The chain has TRBV7-2 and TRBJ1-4, with a tentative D call TRBD1 (6 bases). V lost 5 bases, J lost 0 bases, and 13 bases lay in between. CDR3 length: 16 residues. Germline V gives CDR1 SGHTA, CDR2 FQGNSA. The chain's CDR3 is CASSGWGPPTNEKLFF. CDR3 sequence (DNA): TGTGCCAGCAGCGGGTGGGGGCCCCCAACTAATGAAAAACTGTTTTTT. Looking up the rest from reference TRBV7-2 and TRBJ1-4 gives the full variable domain: GAGVSQSPSNKVTEKGKDVELRCDPISGHTALYWYRQSLGQGLEFLIYFQGNSAPDKSGLPSDRFSAERTGGSVSTLTIQRTQQEDSAVYLCASSGWGPPTNEKLFFGSGTQLSVL.

The chain recombines TRBV5-1 with TRBJ2-1; possible D gene TRBD2, 5 bases. This CDR3 region has 17 residues. V was trimmed by 3 bases and J by 7 bases, leaving 23 bases between them. CDR1 is SGHRS, CDR2 YFSETQ, per germline. The CDR3 here is CASSWTPGVGSGNEQFF. The CDR3 nucleotides read TGCGCCAGCAGCTGGACTCCCGGGGTGGGGTCGGGGAATGAGCAGTTCTTC.

The chain is built from TRBV5-6 and TRBJ2-2; 13 nucleotides line up with TRBD2. V lost 4 bases and J lost 1; bases outside the gene matches: 10. Germline assignment: CDR1 SGHDT and CDR2 YYEEEE. The CDR3 is 19 amino acids. The chain's CDR3 is CASSRTSGSNLLNTGELFF. In DNA, the CDR3 is TGTGCCAGCAGCCGGACTAGCGGGAGTAATTTGTTGAACACCGGGGAGCTGTTTTTT.